The rows below give T cell receptor beta chains drawn from one sample of a study of cytomegalovirus exposure and HLA in healthy donors. Method: immunoSEQ multiplex PCR; TCRdb's copy keeps in-frame clones and lacks some. This table has over 150,000 clones, approximately 80% appearing once. Sequencing used PBMCs. The receptors originated from a woman in her 50s in good health and CMV-seropositive. Each CDR3 is given with its conserved first and last residue. A D gene is named only where the DNA matches it firmly. Clone size is shown for a subset of rows, as once, few, many or a class of expanded clone.

d_call,clone_size,j_call,v_call,cdr3_aa,cdr3_nt
.,few,TRBJ1-6,TRBV5-8,CASSPDRTSPLHF,TGTGCCAGCAGCCCCGACAGAACTTCACCCCTCCACTTT
TRBD1,.,TRBJ1-1,TRBV18,CASSPIGTGYTEAFF,TGTGCCAGCTCACCGATCGGGACAGGATACACTGAAGCTTTCTTT
.,.,TRBJ1-2,TRBV9,CASSETGSPPKGYTF,TGTGCCAGCAGCGAGACCGGGTCCCCCCCTAAGGGCTACACCTTC
.,.,TRBJ1-3,TRBV19,CASSPPGSSGNTIYF,TGTGCCAGTAGTCCTCCCGGGAGCTCTGGAAACACCATATATTTT
TRBD1,.,TRBJ2-7,TRBV4-3,CASSLIRDRGPYEQYF,TGCGCCAGCAGCCTGATCCGGGACAGGGGTCCCTACGAGCAGTACTTC
TRBD1,.,TRBJ2-2,TRBV6-4,CASSPGTGGTGELFF,TGTGCCAGCAGTCCCGGGACAGGGGGGACCGGGGAGCTGTTTTTT
TRBD1,.,TRBJ1-1,TRBV9,CASSAGTGDLQEAFF,TGTGCCAGCAGCGCCGGGACAGGGGACCTCCAAGAAGCTTTCTTT
.,once,TRBJ1-2,TRBV5-5,CASSSTGRNYGYTF,TGTGCCAGCAGCTCTACTGGTCGTAACTATGGCTACACCTTC
TRBD1,.,TRBJ2-3,TRBV2,CASRGQGLDTQYF,TGTGCCAGCAGGGGACAGGGCTTGGATACGCAGTATTTT
TRBD2,many,TRBJ2-7,TRBV4-2,CASSQDRGSPYEQYF,TGTGCCAGCAGCCAAGACCGCGGGAGCCCCTACGAGCAGTACTTC
TRBD2,few,TRBJ2-5,TRBV5-4,CASSLEIAGPNGETQYF,TGTGCCAGCAGCTTGGAGATAGCGGGTCCTAACGGGGAGACCCAGTACTTC
TRBD1,.,TRBJ1-1,TRBV9,CASSPGTANTEAFF,TGTGCCAGCAGCCCAGGGACAGCGAACACTGAAGCTTTCTTT
.,.,TRBJ2-2,TRBV5-1,CASSLDRPNTGELFF,TGCGCCAGCAGCTTGGACAGGCCGAACACCGGGGAGCTGTTTTTT
TRBD2,.,TRBJ2-1,TRBV7-2,CASSLGRGGVREQFF,TGTGCCAGCAGCTTAGGGCGGGGGGGCGTCAGGGAGCAGTTCTTC
TRBD2,.,TRBJ2-7,TRBV7-2,CATGGREGEQYF,TGTGCCACCGGGGGACGGGAGGGCGAGCAGTACTTC
.,.,TRBJ2-3,TRBV6-1,CASSLTRSTDTQYF,TGTGCCAGCAGTCTGACTAGGAGCACAGATACGCAGTATTTT
TRBD1,once,TRBJ1-2,TRBV7-2,CASSSQTGLDYGYTF,TGTGCCAGCAGCTCACAGACAGGGTTGGACTATGGCTACACCTTC
TRBD1,.,TRBJ2-7,TRBV30,CAWYGTGGDEQYF,TGTGCCTGGTACGGGACAGGGGGCGACGAGCAGTACTTC
.,.,TRBJ1-3,TRBV30,CAWSGLGGGNTIYF,TGTGCCTGGAGTGGGCTAGGGGGAGGAAACACCATATATTTT
.,.,TRBJ2-7,TRBV10-1,CARGPTGKKEQYF,TGCGCCAGGGGACCGACAGGAAAGAAGGAGCAGTACTTC
TRBD1,.,TRBJ1-2,TRBV5-4,CASSGGTAEGPGYTF,TGTGCCAGCAGCGGGGGGACAGCAGAGGGTCCTGGCTACACCTTC
.,.,TRBJ1-4,TRBV2,CASSKGGENEKLFF,TGTGCCAGTTCGAAGGGGGGGGAAAATGAAAAACTGTTTTTT
TRBD2,.,TRBJ2-5,TRBV28,CASGLAGAKAQYF,TGTGCCAGTGGACTAGCGGGAGCTAAGGCCCAGTACTTC
TRBD2,.,TRBJ2-3,TRBV13,CASSLESAGGPTSTDTQYF,TGTGCCAGCAGCTTAGAGTCGGCGGGGGGACCCACCTCCACAGATACGCAGTATTTT
.,.,TRBJ1-4,TRBV2,CAIYEGPQREKLFF,TGTGCCATCTACGAGGGTCCCCAGCGGGAAAAACTGTTTTTT
TRBD1,.,TRBJ1-6,TRBV4-1,CASSRSQGAGSPLHF,TGCGCCAGCAGCCGCTCCCAGGGGGCCGGATCACCCCTCCACTTT
.,.,TRBJ1-2,TRBV5-5,CASSPTGQRGYGYTF,TGTGCCAGCAGCCCCACCGGACAGCGGGGCTATGGCTACACCTTC
.,.,TRBJ2-5,TRBV29-1,CSASGGGRETQYF,TGCAGCGCAAGCGGAGGGGGCCGGGAGACCCAGTACTTC
TRBD1,.,TRBJ1-2,TRBV10-3,CAISENRGANYGYTF,TGTGCCATCAGTGAGAACAGGGGGGCCAACTATGGCTACACCTTC
.,.,TRBJ2-3,TRBV7-3,CASSLDSSDTQYF,TGTGCCAGCAGCTTAGACTCTTCGGATACGCAGTATTTT
.,.,TRBJ2-3,TRBV30,CAWSVPPPDTQYF,TGTGCCTGGAGTGTCCCTCCCCCCGATACGCAGTATTTT
TRBD2,.,TRBJ2-1,TRBV11-3,CAGSLEATRGGNEQFF,TGTGCCGGCAGCTTAGAAGCTACTCGCGGGGGCAATGAGCAGTTCTTC
.,few,TRBJ2-2,TRBV12-5,CASGPRGGELFF,TGTGCTAGTGGTCCCCGAGGCGGGGAGCTGTTTTTT
TRBD2,few,TRBJ2-7,TRBV2,CASSVIGPGGGEQYF,TGTGCCAGCAGTGTGATTGGACCGGGGGGGGGCGAGCAGTACTTC
TRBD1,.,TRBJ2-7,TRBV6-6,CASSPPGQTSYEQYF,TGTGCCAGCAGTCCGCCGGGACAGACGTCCTACGAGCAGTACTTC
TRBD2,.,TRBJ2-1,TRBV2,CASRLAGGPHEQFF,TGTGCCAGCAGACTAGCGGGGGGGCCCCATGAGCAGTTCTTC
.,.,TRBJ2-5,TRBV14,CASSQVGGGEGKETQYF,TGTGCCAGCAGCCAGGTGGGAGGAGGAGAGGGTAAAGAGACCCAGTACTTC
.,.,TRBJ2-1,TRBV4-3,CASSQELIGAGAVRNEQFF,TGCGCCAGCAGCCAAGAATTAATAGGCGCAGGGGCGGTTAGGAATGAGCAGTTCTTC
TRBD2,.,TRBJ2-5,TRBV10-3,CAISEGGVQETQYF,TGTGCCATCAGTGAGGGGGGGGTCCAAGAGACCCAGTACTTC
TRBD2,.,TRBJ2-2,TRBV7-2,CASSQLAGVGTGELFF,TGTGCCAGCAGCCAACTAGCGGGGGTAGGCACCGGGGAGCTGTTTTTT
.,.,TRBJ2-7,TRBV11-2,CASSPSLLYYEQYF,TGTGCCAGCAGCCCCTCTCTCCTGTACTACGAGCAGTACTTC
TRBD1,once,TRBJ2-2,TRBV18,CASSPGQGHGELFF,TGTGCCAGCTCACCGGGACAGGGTCACGGGGAGCTGTTTTTT